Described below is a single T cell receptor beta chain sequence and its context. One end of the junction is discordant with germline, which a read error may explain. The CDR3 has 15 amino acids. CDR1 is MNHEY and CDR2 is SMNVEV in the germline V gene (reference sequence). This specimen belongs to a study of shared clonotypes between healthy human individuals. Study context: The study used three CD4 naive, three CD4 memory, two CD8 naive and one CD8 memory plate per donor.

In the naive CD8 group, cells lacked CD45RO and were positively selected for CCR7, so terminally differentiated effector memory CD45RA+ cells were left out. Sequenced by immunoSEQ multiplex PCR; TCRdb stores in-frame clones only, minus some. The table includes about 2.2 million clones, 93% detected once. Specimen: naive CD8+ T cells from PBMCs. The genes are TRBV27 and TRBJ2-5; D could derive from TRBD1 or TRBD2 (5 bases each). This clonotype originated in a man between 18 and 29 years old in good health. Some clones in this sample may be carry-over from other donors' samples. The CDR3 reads CASSLWDGFQGTQYF. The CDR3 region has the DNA TGTGCCAGCAGTTTATGGGACGGGTTCCAAGGGACCCAGTACTTC.